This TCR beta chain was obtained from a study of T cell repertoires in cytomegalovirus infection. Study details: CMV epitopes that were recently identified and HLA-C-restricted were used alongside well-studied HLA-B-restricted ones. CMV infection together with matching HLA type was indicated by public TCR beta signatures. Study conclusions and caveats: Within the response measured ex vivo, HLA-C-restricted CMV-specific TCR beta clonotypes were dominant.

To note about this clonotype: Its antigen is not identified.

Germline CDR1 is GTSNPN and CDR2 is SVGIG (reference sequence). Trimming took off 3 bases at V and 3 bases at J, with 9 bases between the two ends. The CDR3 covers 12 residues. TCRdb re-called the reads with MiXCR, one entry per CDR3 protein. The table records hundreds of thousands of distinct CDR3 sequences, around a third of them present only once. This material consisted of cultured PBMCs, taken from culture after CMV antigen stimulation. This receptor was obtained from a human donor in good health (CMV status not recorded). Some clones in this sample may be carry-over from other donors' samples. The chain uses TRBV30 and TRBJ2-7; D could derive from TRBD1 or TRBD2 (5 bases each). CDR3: CAWSGAFYEQYF. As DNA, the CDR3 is TGTGCCTGGAGCGGGGCTTTCTACGAGCAGTACTTC.